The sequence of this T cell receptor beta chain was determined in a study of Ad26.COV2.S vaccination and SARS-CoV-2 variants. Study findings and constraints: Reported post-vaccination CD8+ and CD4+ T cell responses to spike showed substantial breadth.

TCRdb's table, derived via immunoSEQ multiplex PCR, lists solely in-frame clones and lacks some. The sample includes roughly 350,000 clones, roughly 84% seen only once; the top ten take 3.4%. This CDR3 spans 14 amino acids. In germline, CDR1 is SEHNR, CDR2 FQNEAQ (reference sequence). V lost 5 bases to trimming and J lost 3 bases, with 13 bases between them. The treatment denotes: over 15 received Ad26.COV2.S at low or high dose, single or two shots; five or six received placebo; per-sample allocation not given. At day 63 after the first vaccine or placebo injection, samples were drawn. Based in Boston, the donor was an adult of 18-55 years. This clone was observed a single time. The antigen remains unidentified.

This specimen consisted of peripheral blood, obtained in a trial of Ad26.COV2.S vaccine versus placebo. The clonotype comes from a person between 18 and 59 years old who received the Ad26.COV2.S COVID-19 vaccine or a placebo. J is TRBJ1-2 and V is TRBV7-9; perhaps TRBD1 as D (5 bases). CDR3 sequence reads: CASSRDFGDYGYTF. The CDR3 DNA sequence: TGTGCCAGCAGCAGGGACTTCGGGGACTATGGCTACACCTTC.